The sequence of this TCR beta chain was determined in a study of radiotherapy plus CTLA-4 blockade in lung cancer. About the study: Approximately 18% of patients responded objectively, and about 30% achieved disease control.

Comments on this clone: No antigen is known for it.

Trimming pared 0 bases from V and 4 bases from J, leaving 8 bases between. The CDR3 is 14 residues long. Looked up from germline, CDR1 is SGHNT and CDR2 is YENEEA. Chemo-refractory metastatic non-small-cell lung cancer patients received focal radiation with ipilimumab CTLA-4 blockade. The data were produced by immunoSEQ multiplex PCR, yet TCRdb's version contains in-frame clones alone and is incomplete. This repertoire shows some 70,000 clones, about 80% found once; its top ten account for roughly 10%. Study outcomes and limitations: Interferon-beta, together with early blood T cell clone dynamics, reportedly best predicted response. Radiotherapy was combined with ipilimumab, and tumor-derived TCR clones then expanded in blood.

The sequence came from a human donor with non-small cell lung cancer who had a complete response to radiotherapy plus ipilimumab. The sequencing here drew on peripheral blood, taken from a patient treated with radiotherapy plus ipilimumab. J is TRBJ2-3 and V is TRBV11-3, with no clear D. For the CDR3, the DNA is TGTGCCAGCAGCTTAGAAGGGTGGTCAGATACGCAGTATTTT. Residues: CASSLEGWSDTQYF.